The source of this TCR beta chain is a study of blood T cells in healthy people across ages. The table lists this clonotype with a few counts. It was with a sample-barcoded 5' primer and a J-beta primer mix that a second PCR of roughly 7 to 12 cycles was run. A single record per CDR3 protein comes from TCRdb applying MiXCR to the 5' RACE reads. The table lists 600,000 to 650,000 distinct CDR3 sequences, roughly three fifths of them singletons, with about two fifths in the top ten. Germline V gene lookup returns CDR1 SGHVS and CDR2 FQNEAQ. Trimming stripped 5 bases from V and 2 bases from J, with 14 bases between. The CDR3 length is 15 residues. With each sample, at least 5 micrograms of total RNA were extracted.

The genes are TRBV7-8 and TRBJ2-3; tentatively, D is TRBD2 (7 bases). Sequencing was performed on blood. The TCR was taken from a man in his sixties in good health. CDR3: CASSAAGHNTDTQYF. The CDR3 DNA reads TGTGCCAGCAGCGCAGCGGGACATAACACAGATACGCAGTATTTT. Looking up the rest from reference TRBV7-8 and TRBJ2-3 gives the full variable domain: GAGVSQSPRYKVAKRGQDVALRCDPISGHVSLFWYQQALGQGPEFLTYFQNEAQLDKSGLPSDRFFAERPEGSVSTLKIQRTQQEDSAVYLCASSAAGHNTDTQYFGPGTRLTVL.